The rows below give T cell receptor beta chains drawn from one sample of a study of blood T cells in healthy people across ages. TCRdb re-called the 5' RACE reads with MiXCR, one entry per CDR3 protein. The data contain 590,000 or so distinct CDR3 sequences, about 30% of them singletons. The sample consisted of blood. The receptors shown here come from a woman at least 80 years old in good health. Both conserved end residues are part of each CDR3. Each record gives: clone size, J gene, CDR3 length, V gene, D gene, CDR3 protein, CDR3 DNA. D genes are given only for firm matches. Clone sizes are given selectively: once, few, many, or a class where the clone is expanded.

many | TRBJ1-2 | 12 | TRBV5-6 | - | CASSPGMGGYTF | TGTGCCAGCAGCCCCGGGATGGGTGGCTACACCTTC
- | TRBJ2-2 | 13 | TRBV29-1 | - | CSVGDGNTGELFF | TGCAGCGTCGGCGACGGGAACACCGGGGAGCTGTTTTTT
many | TRBJ2-1 | 15 | TRBV7-9 | TRBD1 | CASKTGTGGFHEQFF | TGTGCCAGCAAGACCGGGACAGGGGGCTTTCATGAGCAGTTCTTC
many | TRBJ2-3 | 12 | TRBV29-1 | - | CSVEEGGDTQYF | TGCAGCGTTGAGGAGGGTGGGGATACGCAGTATTTT
many | TRBJ2-7 | 15 | TRBV6-5 | TRBD1 | CASSYSGRGWVEQYF | TGTGCCAGCAGTTATAGTGGCAGGGGGTGGGTCGAGCAGTACTTC
few | TRBJ1-5 | 15 | TRBV6-6 | TRBD1 | CASRPDRAGGQPQHF | TGTGCCAGCAGACCCGACAGGGCAGGGGGTCAGCCCCAGCATTTT
- | TRBJ1-3 | 11 | TRBV12-3/TRBV12-4 | - | CASNRQDGIYF | TGTGCCAGCAACCGCCAGGACGGCATATATTTT
- | TRBJ2-7 | 13 | TRBV7-3 | - | CASSAGRAYEQYF | TGTGCCAGCAGCGCGGGACGAGCCTACGAGCAGTACTTC
- | TRBJ2-3 | 14 | TRBV20-1 | - | CSASPNLRTDTQYF | TGCAGTGCTTCACCAAACCTCCGCACAGATACGCAGTATTTT
many | TRBJ2-7 | 14 | TRBV12-3/TRBV12-4 | TRBD1 | CASSLAGGMREQYF | TGCGCCAGCAGTTTAGCAGGGGGAATGAGGGAGCAGTACTTC
many | TRBJ2-7 | 14 | TRBV20-1 | TRBD2 | CSASGTSGGYEQYF | TGCAGTGCTAGCGGGACTAGCGGGGGCTACGAGCAGTACTTC
few | TRBJ1-1 | 12 | TRBV20-1 | TRBD1 | CSATGTAYEAFF | TGCAGTGCTACAGGGACAGCCTATGAAGCTTTCTTT
- | TRBJ2-3 | 16 | TRBV6-4 | TRBD2 | CASSDSTSGSTDTQYF | TGTGCCAGCAGTGACTCGACTAGCGGGAGCACAGATACGCAGTATTTT
many | TRBJ2-7 | 16 | TRBV7-6 | - | CASSLELAGQTYEQYF | TGTGCCAGCAGCTTAGAACTGGCAGGGCAAACCTACGAGCAGTACTTC
many | TRBJ2-3 | 15 | TRBV9 | TRBD1 | CASSVGQGKTDTQYF | TGTGCCAGCAGCGTAGGACAGGGAAAGACAGATACGCAGTATTTT
few | TRBJ2-1 | 16 | TRBV3-1 | - | CASSQDLELSYNEQFF | TGTGCCAGCAGCCAAGATTTGGAGTTATCCTACAATGAGCAGTTCTTC
many | TRBJ2-6 | 18 | TRBV11-2 | - | CASSLGPDSLSGANVLTF | TGTGCCAGCAGCTTAGGACCGGACAGCCTATCTGGGGCCAACGTCCTGACTTTC
- | TRBJ2-5 | 15 | TRBV11-2 | TRBD1 | CASSREGGLQETQYF | TGTGCCAGCAGTAGAGAAGGGGGCCTCCAAGAGACCCAGTACTTC
many | TRBJ2-5 | 14 | TRBV29-1 | TRBD1 | CSFRDRGLQETQYF | TGCAGCTTCCGGGACAGGGGTCTCCAAGAGACCCAGTACTTC
many | TRBJ2-5 | 15 | TRBV5-4 | - | CASSLAGSLGETQYF | TGTGCCAGCAGCTTGGCCGGATCGCTGGGAGAGACCCAGTACTTC
- | TRBJ1-2 | 14 | TRBV19 | - | CASMTAVPNYGYTF | TGTGCCAGTATGACAGCGGTACCTAACTATGGCTACACCTTC
many | TRBJ1-2 | 15 | TRBV4-1 | - | CASSQAGGALYGYTF | TGCGCCAGCAGCCAAGCCGGAGGAGCCCTCTATGGCTACACCTTC
- | TRBJ1-6 | 16 | TRBV5-1 | TRBD1 | CASSRERDRGSSPLHF | TGCGCCAGCAGCCGAGAACGGGACAGGGGGAGCTCACCCCTCCACTTT
- | TRBJ2-7 | 14 | TRBV6-1 | TRBD1 | CAGSVNRGSYEQYF | TGTGCCGGCAGTGTAAACAGGGGATCCTACGAGCAGTACTTC
- | TRBJ1-1 | 15 | TRBV9 | TRBD1 | CASSVEGTGEPEAFF | TGTGCCAGCAGCGTAGAAGGGACAGGGGAACCTGAAGCTTTCTTT
once | TRBJ2-7 | 15 | TRBV7-3 | TRBD2 | CASSRAGGQAFEQYF | TGTGCCAGCAGCCGAGCGGGGGGGCAAGCCTTCGAGCAGTACTTC
many | TRBJ2-1 | 14 | TRBV3-1 | TRBD2 | CASTKKGGPHEQFF | TGTGCCAGCACCAAAAAGGGAGGGCCCCATGAGCAGTTCTTC
few | TRBJ1-2 | 14 | TRBV30 | - | CAWSPGAANYGYTF | TGTGCCTGGAGCCCAGGGGCGGCAAACTATGGCTACACCTTC
- | TRBJ1-5 | 15 | TRBV2 | TRBD1 | CASSSQGVGNQPQHF | TGTGCCAGCAGTTCACAGGGGGTGGGCAATCAGCCCCAGCATTTT
- | TRBJ1-5 | 18 | TRBV12-3/TRBV12-4 | TRBD1 | CASSPMGGTGGGNRPQHF | TGTGCCAGCAGCCCTATGGGGGGGACAGGGGGAGGCAATCGGCCCCAGCATTTT
many | TRBJ2-1 | 18 | TRBV7-3 | - | CASSSKGEGGGPLNEQFF | TGTGCCAGCAGCTCGAAGGGGGAGGGGGGGGGTCCCCTCAATGAGCAGTTCTTC
many | TRBJ1-2 | 15 | TRBV27 | TRBD1 | CASRRGQGSAYGYTF | TGTGCCAGCAGACGCGGACAGGGAAGCGCCTATGGCTACACCTTC
few | TRBJ2-3 | 16 | TRBV30 | TRBD2 | CAWSTGLAGHTDTQYF | TGTGCCTGGAGTACGGGACTAGCGGGCCACACAGATACGCAGTATTTT
- | TRBJ2-1 | 11 | TRBV20-1 | - | CSARDCPGEFF | TGCAGTGCTAGAGATTGCCCAGGGGAGTTCTTC
many | TRBJ2-1 | 15 | TRBV7-3 | TRBD2 | CASSLQAGGYNEQFF | TGTGCCAGCAGCCTACAAGCGGGGGGATACAATGAGCAGTTCTTC
few | TRBJ2-3 | 13 | TRBV2 | - | CASSEGGRWRQYF | TGTGCCAGCAGTGAAGGGGGGAGATGGAGGCAGTATTTT
many | TRBJ2-7 | 11 | TRBV20-1 | - | CSARRSYEQYF | TGCAGTGCTAGAAGATCCTACGAGCAGTACTTC
many | TRBJ1-2 | 14 | TRBV11-2 | - | CASSLETASNGYTF | TGTGCCAGCAGCTTAGAGACAGCGTCAAATGGCTACACCTTC
- | TRBJ2-7 | 16 | TRBV6-1 | TRBD2 | CASSEGGLAGIYEQYF | TGTGCCAGCAGTGAAGGTGGCCTAGCGGGGATCTACGAGCAGTACTTC
- | TRBJ1-1 | 15 | TRBV5-1 | - | CASSPGGAFDTEAFF | TGCGCCAGCAGCCCCGGAGGGGCCTTCGACACTGAAGCTTTCTTT
few | TRBJ1-6 | 15 | TRBV2 | - | CASSEGDTYNSPLHF | TGTGCCAGCAGTGAGGGGGACACCTATAATTCACCCCTCCACTTT
once | TRBJ2-7 | 14 | TRBV5-5 | - | CASSLGAGTHEQYF | TGCGCCAGCAGTTTGGGGGCAGGAACCCACGAGCAGTACTTC
- | TRBJ2-4 | 14 | TRBV4-1 | TRBD1 | CASSPQGTSLNRYF | TGCGCCAGCAGCCCACAGGGGACCTCTTTAAATCGCTACTTC
- | TRBJ2-2 | 15 | TRBV30 | - | CAWIPRAANTGELFF | TGTGCCTGGATCCCCCGCGCAGCGAACACCGGGGAGCTGTTTTTT
many | TRBJ2-3 | 13 | TRBV20-1 | - | CSARRSGTDTQYF | TGCAGTGCTAGGAGATCCGGCACAGATACGCAGTATTTT
many | TRBJ2-1 | 14 | TRBV29-1 | TRBD2 | CSVARTSGANEQFF | TGCAGCGTTGCCCGGACTAGCGGGGCCAATGAGCAGTTCTTC